Reported below is one T cell receptor beta chain. The antigen is not known. Germline V gene sequence: CDR1 SQVTM, CDR2 ANQGSEA. CDR3 length: 13 amino acids. V was shortened by 4 bases and J by 1 base, with 10 bases between the two germline ends. The data were obtained in a study of T cells after yellow fever vaccination. A 5'RACE template-switching step, the method used to make TCR cDNA, added a universal primer site and UMIs. TCRdb reanalysed the 5' RACE reads using MiXCR and keeps one entry per CDR3 protein. The sample records some 320,000 distinct CDR3 sequences, over 8.5% being singletons. Study-level points and caveats: Most primary-vaccination clones recurred post-booster (roughly 96% CD4, just over 85% CD8).

The chain is built from TRBV29-1 and TRBJ1-1; TRBD1 is a possible D gene (5 bases). Sequences were derived from CD4+ T cells sorted from PBMCs, sampled 45 days after the yellow fever booster vaccination. The TCR was taken from a man aged 18 to 30 who received the YFV17D yellow fever vaccine. The chain's CDR3 is CSVGQTANTEAFF. CDR3 DNA sequence: TGCAGCGTTGGACAGACGGCGAACACTGAAGCTTTCTTT. Complete variable domain (other parts from reference TRBV29-1 and TRBJ1-1): SAVISQKPSRDICQRGTSLTIQCQVDSQVTMMFWYRQQPGQSLTLIATANQGSEATYESGFVIDKFPISRPNLTFSTLTVSNMSPEDSSIYLCSVGQTANTEAFFGQGTRLTVV.